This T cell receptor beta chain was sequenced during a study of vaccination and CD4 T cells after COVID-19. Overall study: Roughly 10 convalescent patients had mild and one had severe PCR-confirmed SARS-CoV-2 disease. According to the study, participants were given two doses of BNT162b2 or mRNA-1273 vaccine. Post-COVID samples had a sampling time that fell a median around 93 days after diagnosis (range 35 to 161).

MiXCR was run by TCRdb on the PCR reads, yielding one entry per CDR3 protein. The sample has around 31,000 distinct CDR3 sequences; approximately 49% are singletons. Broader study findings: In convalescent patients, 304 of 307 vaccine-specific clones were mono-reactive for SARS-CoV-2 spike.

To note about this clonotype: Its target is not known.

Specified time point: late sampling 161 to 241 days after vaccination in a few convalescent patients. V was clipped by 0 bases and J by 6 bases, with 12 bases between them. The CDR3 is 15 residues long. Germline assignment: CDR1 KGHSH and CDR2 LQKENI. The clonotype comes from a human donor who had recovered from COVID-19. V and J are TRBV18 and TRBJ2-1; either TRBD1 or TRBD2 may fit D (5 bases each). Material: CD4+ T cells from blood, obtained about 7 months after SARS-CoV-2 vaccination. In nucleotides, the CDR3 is TGTGCCAGCTCACCACCGTTCGGGACCGTCAATGAGCAGTTCTTC. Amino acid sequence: CASSPPFGTVNEQFF.